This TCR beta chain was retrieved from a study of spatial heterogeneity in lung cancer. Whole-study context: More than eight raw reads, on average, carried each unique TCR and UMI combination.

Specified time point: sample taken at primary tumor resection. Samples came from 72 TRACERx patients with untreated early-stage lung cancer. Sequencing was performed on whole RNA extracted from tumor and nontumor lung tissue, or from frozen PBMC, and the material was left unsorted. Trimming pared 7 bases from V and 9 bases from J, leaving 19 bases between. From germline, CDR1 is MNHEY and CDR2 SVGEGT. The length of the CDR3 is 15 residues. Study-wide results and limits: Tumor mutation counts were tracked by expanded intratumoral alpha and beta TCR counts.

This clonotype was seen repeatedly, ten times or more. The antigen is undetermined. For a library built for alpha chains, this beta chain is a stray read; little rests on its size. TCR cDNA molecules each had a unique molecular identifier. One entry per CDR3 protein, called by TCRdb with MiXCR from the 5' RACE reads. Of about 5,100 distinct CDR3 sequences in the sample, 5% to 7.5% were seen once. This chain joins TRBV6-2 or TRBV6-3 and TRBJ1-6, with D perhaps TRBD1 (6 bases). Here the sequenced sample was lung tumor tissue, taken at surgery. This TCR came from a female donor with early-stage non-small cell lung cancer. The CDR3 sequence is CASTLPTGRASPLHF. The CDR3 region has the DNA TGTGCCAGCACCCTGCCAACAGGGCGAGCTTCACCCCTCCACTTT.